This T cell receptor (beta chain) stems from a study of vaccination and CD4 T cells after COVID-19. On the study more broadly: Nasal swab PCR detected SARS-CoV-2 in convalescent patients; 8 or 9 had mild disease, one severe. The control cultures got either a CEFX pool, an HIV-1 Nef pool, or no peptide at all. Whole-study findings and limits: Median SARS-CoV-2-reactive clonotypes rose from about 20 to 38, not significantly.

The Oncomine TCR Beta short-read assay was what sequenced the DNA obtained from cultured CD4+ T cells. TCRdb re-called the PCR reads with MiXCR, one entry per CDR3 protein. Of over 10,000 distinct CDR3 sequences detected, around 53% appear once; the ten largest clones hold about 30%. The sample's treatment: roughly 11-day PBMC culture with coronavirus spike peptide pools or control peptides (ViraFEST assay). Wells contained two million PBMCs each, and these were cultured with 7.5 to 10 IU/ml IL-2 and approximately 10 ug/ml peptide pools. Comment on this clonotype: No antigen is known for it.

The CDR3 covers 14 residues. The V and J ends lost 5 bases and 8 bases respectively, with 18 bases between them. CDR1 and CDR2 (germline): MNHEY, SMNVEV (reference sequence). The sequencing sample was made of CD4+ T cells from blood, cultured in vitro. The chain has TRBV27 and TRBJ1-2, with no clear D. The TCR sequence derives from a human donor who had recovered from COVID-19. CDR3 bases: TGTGCCAGCAGTCCGACTACTGGCCTCATCGGCTACACCTTC. Translating it yields CASSPTTGLIGYTF.